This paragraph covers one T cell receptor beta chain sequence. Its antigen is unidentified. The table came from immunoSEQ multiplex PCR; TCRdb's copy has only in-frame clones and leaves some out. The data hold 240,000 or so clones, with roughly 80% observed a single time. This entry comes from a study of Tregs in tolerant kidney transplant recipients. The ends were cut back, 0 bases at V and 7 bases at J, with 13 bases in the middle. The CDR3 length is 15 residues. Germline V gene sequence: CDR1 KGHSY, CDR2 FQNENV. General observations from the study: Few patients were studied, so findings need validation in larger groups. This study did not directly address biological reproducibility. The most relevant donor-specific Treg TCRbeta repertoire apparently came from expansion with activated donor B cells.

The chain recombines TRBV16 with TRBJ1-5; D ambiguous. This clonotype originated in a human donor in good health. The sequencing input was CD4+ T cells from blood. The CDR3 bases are TGTGCCAGCAGCCAATCATCGGGGTCGGGACAGCCCCAGCATTTT. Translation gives CASSQSSGSGQPQHF.